This T cell receptor beta chain came from a study of control samples from healthy donors and cancer patients. Germline CDR1 is MNHEY and CDR2 is SVGEGT. The CDR3 covers 13 residues. With 2 bases removed from V and 7 bases from J, the gap between germline ends came to 12 bases. Sequencing was performed with immunoSEQ multiplex PCR; in TCRdb, only in-frame clones are kept and a portion is missing. The repertoire includes over 150,000 clones, about 93% of them detected once, and almost 1.5% sits in the top ten. What was sequenced was blood. The V call is TRBV6-2 or TRBV6-3, the J call TRBJ2-7; unclear D gene. The TCR was taken from a man aged 18 to 30 in good health. In nucleotides, the CDR3 is TGTGCCAGCAGTTACGGGAAGGTTATAGAGCAGTACTTC. Amino acids: CASSYGKVIEQYF.